These T cell receptor beta chains were read from a single sample in a study of T cell repertoires in cytomegalovirus infection. From the reads, TCRdb called clonotypes with MiXCR, one entry per CDR3 protein. Of fewer than 650,000 distinct CDR3 sequences in the sample, approximately 40% were seen once. Their cognate antigens are unknown. Sequences were derived from cultured PBMCs, sampled from culture after CMV antigen stimulation. These receptors were obtained from a human donor in good health (CMV status not recorded). Some clones in this sample may be carry-over from other donors' samples. Both conserved end residues are part of each CDR3. Fields, in order: D gene, J gene, V gene, clone size, CDR3 protein, CDR3 DNA. The D gene is left open where the match is weak. Size is stated for part of the rows, as once, few or many counts, or as a class when the clone is expanded.

d_call: .
j_call: TRBJ2-6
v_call: TRBV28
clone_size: .
cdr3_aa: CATNYGGDGANVLTF
cdr3_nt: TGTGCCACCAACTATGGGGGAGACGGGGCCAACGTCCTGACTTTC

d_call: .
j_call: TRBJ1-2
v_call: TRBV9
clone_size: few
cdr3_aa: CASSVGQRLYGYTF
cdr3_nt: TGTGCCAGCAGCGTAGGGCAGCGCCTCTATGGCTACACCTTC

d_call: .
j_call: TRBJ2-3
v_call: TRBV11-3
clone_size: .
cdr3_aa: CASTPVGARTDTQYF
cdr3_nt: TGTGCCAGCACCCCCGTGGGGGCCCGCACAGATACGCAGTATTTT

d_call: .
j_call: TRBJ1-2
v_call: TRBV6-2/TRBV6-3
clone_size: .
cdr3_aa: CASKKGTSYGYTF
cdr3_nt: TGTGCCAGCAAAAAAGGGACATCCTATGGCTACACCTTC

d_call: .
j_call: TRBJ1-5
v_call: TRBV7-8
clone_size: many
cdr3_aa: CASSPWWGGGQPQHF
cdr3_nt: TGTGCCAGCAGCCCCTGGTGGGGCGGGGGTCAGCCCCAGCATTTT

d_call: .
j_call: TRBJ2-7
v_call: TRBV19
clone_size: .
cdr3_aa: CASSPLRTPYEQYF
cdr3_nt: TGTGCCAGTAGTCCTTTGAGGACTCCCTACGAGCAGTACTTC

d_call: TRBD2
j_call: TRBJ2-1
v_call: TRBV6-2/TRBV6-3
clone_size: .
cdr3_aa: CASSLTGTSWIEQFF
cdr3_nt: TGTGCCAGCAGTTTAACCGGGACTAGCTGGATTGAGCAGTTCTTC

d_call: TRBD2
j_call: TRBJ2-1
v_call: TRBV6-2/TRBV6-3
clone_size: few
cdr3_aa: CASSSPAWAPRTSTNNEQFF
cdr3_nt: TGTGCCAGCAGTTCCCCCGCGTGGGCCCCGAGGACTAGCACCAACAATGAGCAGTTCTTC

d_call: .
j_call: TRBJ2-1
v_call: TRBV19
clone_size: few
cdr3_aa: CASSIRSGSYNEQFF
cdr3_nt: TGTGCCAGTAGTATTAGGTCGGGCTCCTACAATGAGCAGTTCTTC

d_call: TRBD1
j_call: TRBJ2-3
v_call: TRBV27
clone_size: .
cdr3_aa: CASSLSRGRDTQYF
cdr3_nt: TGTGCCAGCAGTTTATCCAGGGGGCGGGATACGCAGTATTTT

d_call: TRBD1
j_call: TRBJ1-2
v_call: TRBV25-1
clone_size: .
cdr3_aa: CASRETGSNYGYTF
cdr3_nt: TGTGCCAGCAGGGAGACAGGGTCTAACTATGGCTACACCTTC

d_call: TRBD1
j_call: TRBJ2-5
v_call: TRBV19
clone_size: few
cdr3_aa: CASSILGQGGIGTQYF
cdr3_nt: TGTGCCAGTAGTATTTTGGGACAGGGAGGGATTGGGACCCAGTACTTC

d_call: TRBD1
j_call: TRBJ2-1
v_call: TRBV7-8
clone_size: few
cdr3_aa: CASSVPRDRGSYGPSYNEQFF
cdr3_nt: TGTGCCAGCAGCGTACCCCGGGACAGGGGTTCCTACGGGCCCTCCTACAATGAGCAGTTCTTC

d_call: .
j_call: TRBJ2-3
v_call: TRBV29-1
clone_size: .
cdr3_aa: CSVGSQITDTQYF
cdr3_nt: TGCAGCGTTGGATCACAGATCACAGATACGCAGTATTTT

d_call: TRBD2
j_call: TRBJ2-1
v_call: TRBV11-2
clone_size: .
cdr3_aa: CASSKGLAGPGSYNEQFF
cdr3_nt: TGTGCCAGCAGCAAGGGACTAGCGGGGCCCGGCTCCTACAATGAGCAGTTCTTC

d_call: TRBD1
j_call: TRBJ2-7
v_call: TRBV6-1
clone_size: few
cdr3_aa: CASSERLTPGQGYEQYF
cdr3_nt: TGTGCCAGCAGTGAACGGTTGACTCCGGGACAGGGTTACGAGCAGTACTTC

d_call: .
j_call: TRBJ2-7
v_call: TRBV11-1
clone_size: .
cdr3_aa: CASRGGGRSYEQYF
cdr3_nt: TGTGCCAGCAGAGGAGGGGGGAGATCCTACGAGCAGTACTTC

d_call: .
j_call: TRBJ1-3
v_call: TRBV7-8
clone_size: once
cdr3_aa: CASSSGTTSGNTIYF
cdr3_nt: TGTGCCAGCAGCTCCGGGACCACCTCTGGAAACACCATATATTTT

d_call: .
j_call: TRBJ1-6
v_call: TRBV10-2
clone_size: .
cdr3_aa: CASSSGPWNSPLHF
cdr3_nt: TGCGCCAGCAGTTCCGGACCTTGGAATTCACCCCTCCACTTT

d_call: .
j_call: TRBJ2-1
v_call: TRBV7-9
clone_size: .
cdr3_aa: CASSLAGAVLNEQFF
cdr3_nt: TGTGCCAGCAGCTTAGCAGGGGCAGTCCTTAATGAGCAGTTCTTC

d_call: .
j_call: TRBJ2-1
v_call: TRBV7-2
clone_size: few
cdr3_aa: CASSLVLGHNEQFF
cdr3_nt: TGTGCCAGCAGCTTAGTACTCGGACACAATGAGCAGTTCTTC

d_call: TRBD1
j_call: TRBJ2-3
v_call: TRBV7-2
clone_size: many
cdr3_aa: CASSPRGSGTDTQYF
cdr3_nt: TGTGCCAGCAGCCCCAGGGGGAGCGGCACAGATACGCAGTATTTT

d_call: .
j_call: TRBJ2-7
v_call: TRBV7-2
clone_size: few
cdr3_aa: CASSLWWYEQYF
cdr3_nt: TGTGCCAGCAGCTTATGGTGGTACGAGCAGTACTTC

d_call: TRBD1
j_call: TRBJ2-1
v_call: TRBV2
clone_size: .
cdr3_aa: CASSPPGQSSYNEQFF
cdr3_nt: TGTGCCAGCAGCCCGCCGGGACAGAGCTCCTACAATGAGCAGTTCTTC

d_call: .
j_call: TRBJ2-1
v_call: TRBV6-1
clone_size: once
cdr3_aa: CASSQNRRYEQFF
cdr3_nt: TGTGCCAGCAGTCAAAACCGCCGGTACGAGCAGTTCTTC

d_call: .
j_call: TRBJ2-7
v_call: TRBV12-3/TRBV12-4
clone_size: few
cdr3_aa: CASTSRFPYEQYF
cdr3_nt: TGTGCCAGCACCTCTAGATTCCCCTACGAGCAGTACTTC

d_call: TRBD2
j_call: TRBJ2-1
v_call: TRBV7-2
clone_size: few
cdr3_aa: CASSLGGSGRSTNEQFF
cdr3_nt: TGTGCCAGCAGCTTAGGGGGTAGCGGGAGGTCGACCAATGAGCAGTTCTTC

d_call: .
j_call: TRBJ1-5
v_call: TRBV5-6
clone_size: few
cdr3_aa: CASSLPGGPQHF
cdr3_nt: TGTGCCAGCAGCCTCCCGGGGGGGCCCCAGCATTTT

d_call: .
j_call: TRBJ2-1
v_call: TRBV24-1
clone_size: few
cdr3_aa: CATSGGARNEQFF
cdr3_nt: TGTGCCACCAGTGGGGGGGCACGGAATGAGCAGTTCTTC

d_call: .
j_call: TRBJ2-3
v_call: TRBV7-2
clone_size: .
cdr3_aa: CASSPWGARTDTQYF
cdr3_nt: TGTGCCAGCAGTCCGTGGGGGGCACGCACAGATACGCAGTATTTT

d_call: .
j_call: TRBJ1-6
v_call: TRBV20-1
clone_size: .
cdr3_aa: CSARAGALHF
cdr3_nt: TGCAGTGCTAGAGCGGGGGCCCTCCACTTT

d_call: .
j_call: TRBJ2-4
v_call: TRBV18
clone_size: .
cdr3_aa: CASSANSASMNIQYF
cdr3_nt: TGTGCCAGCTCGGCGAATTCGGCTAGTATGAACATTCAGTACTTC

d_call: .
j_call: TRBJ1-1
v_call: TRBV5-6
clone_size: .
cdr3_aa: CASSPSLSGVNTEAFF
cdr3_nt: TGTGCCAGCAGCCCCTCGTTGTCGGGGGTGAACACTGAAGCTTTCTTT

d_call: .
j_call: TRBJ1-5
v_call: TRBV6-1
clone_size: .
cdr3_aa: CASRHSNQPQHF
cdr3_nt: TGTGCCAGCAGACACAGCAATCAGCCCCAGCATTTT

d_call: .
j_call: TRBJ2-1
v_call: TRBV7-9
clone_size: few
cdr3_aa: CASSQWGTGASVGVGPYNEQFF
cdr3_nt: TGTGCCAGCAGCCAATGGGGGACTGGGGCCTCGGTCGGAGTTGGCCCCTACAATGAGCAGTTCTTC

d_call: TRBD2
j_call: TRBJ2-7
v_call: TRBV7-6
clone_size: .
cdr3_aa: CASSPAGGQYEQYF
cdr3_nt: TGTGCCAGCAGCCCGGCGGGGGGGCAATACGAGCAGTACTTC

d_call: .
j_call: TRBJ2-2
v_call: TRBV6-8
clone_size: .
cdr3_aa: CASSYLRTLRGTGELFF
cdr3_nt: TGTGCCAGCAGTTACCTCAGGACACTCCGAGGCACCGGGGAGCTGTTTTTT

d_call: .
j_call: TRBJ1-1
v_call: TRBV6-6
clone_size: .
cdr3_aa: CASSPWGVNTEAFF
cdr3_nt: TGTGCCAGCAGCCCTTGGGGTGTGAACACTGAAGCTTTCTTT

d_call: TRBD2
j_call: TRBJ2-1
v_call: TRBV7-6
clone_size: .
cdr3_aa: CASSFMLAGRNEQFF
cdr3_nt: TGTGCCAGCAGCTTTATGTTAGCGGGGAGGAATGAGCAGTTCTTC

d_call: .
j_call: TRBJ1-5
v_call: TRBV6-2/TRBV6-3
clone_size: .
cdr3_aa: CASRDDFNQPQHF
cdr3_nt: TGTGCCAGCAGGGATGACTTCAATCAGCCCCAGCATTTT

d_call: .
j_call: TRBJ1-6
v_call: TRBV7-4
clone_size: .
cdr3_aa: CASSLGATDYSPLHF
cdr3_nt: TGTGCCAGCAGCTTAGGGGCCACCGACTATTCACCCCTCCACTTT